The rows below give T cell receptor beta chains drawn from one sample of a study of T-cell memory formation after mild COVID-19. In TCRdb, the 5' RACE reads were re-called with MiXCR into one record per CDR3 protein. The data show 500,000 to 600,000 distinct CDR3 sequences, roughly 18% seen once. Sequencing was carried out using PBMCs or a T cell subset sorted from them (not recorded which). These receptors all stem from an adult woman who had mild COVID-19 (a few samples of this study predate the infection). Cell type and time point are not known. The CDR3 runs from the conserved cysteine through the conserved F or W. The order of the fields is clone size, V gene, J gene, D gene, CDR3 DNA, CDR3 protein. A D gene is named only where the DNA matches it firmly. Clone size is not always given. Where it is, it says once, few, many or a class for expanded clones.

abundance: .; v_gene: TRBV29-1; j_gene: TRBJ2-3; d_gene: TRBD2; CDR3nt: TGCAGCGTTGAGTGGGAGAGGCCCGGACTAGCGGAGGCAGATACGCAGTATTTT; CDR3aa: CSVEWERPGLAEADTQYF
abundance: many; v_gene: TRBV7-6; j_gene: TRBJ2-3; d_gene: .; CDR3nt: TGTGCCAGCAGCTTCGGGACCAGACCGGATACGCAGTATTTT; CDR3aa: CASSFGTRPDTQYF
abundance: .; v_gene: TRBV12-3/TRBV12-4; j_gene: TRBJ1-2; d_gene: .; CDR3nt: TGTGCCAGCAGTTTTAACGGTGACCCTTACTATGGCTACACCTTC; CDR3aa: CASSFNGDPYYGYTF
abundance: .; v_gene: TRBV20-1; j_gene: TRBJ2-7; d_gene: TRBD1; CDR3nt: TGCAGTGCTAGAGGGACCCCCGGGACAGGGGCCTACGAGCAGTACTTC; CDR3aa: CSARGTPGTGAYEQYF
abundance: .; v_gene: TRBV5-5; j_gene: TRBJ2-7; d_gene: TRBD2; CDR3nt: TGTGCCAGCAGCTTGATTTTTCGGGCAGCGGGGAACTACGAGCAGTACTTC; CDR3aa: CASSLIFRAAGNYEQYF
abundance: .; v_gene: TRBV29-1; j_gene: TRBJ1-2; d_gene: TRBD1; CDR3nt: TGCAGCGTTGATCGTCCGGGACAGGGGTACTATGGCTACACCTTC; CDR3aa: CSVDRPGQGYYGYTF
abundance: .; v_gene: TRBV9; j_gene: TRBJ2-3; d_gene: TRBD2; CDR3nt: TGTGCCAGCAGCCCAGTAAGCGGGACTAGCGTGGCTGGTACGCAGTATTTT; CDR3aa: CASSPVSGTSVAGTQYF
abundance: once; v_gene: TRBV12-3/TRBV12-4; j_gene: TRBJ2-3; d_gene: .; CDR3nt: TGTGCCAGCAGCAGTTTAAAATTCGGGACGGAGAGCGTCTCTAGCACAGATACGCAGTATTTT; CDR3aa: CASSSLKFGTESVSSTDTQYF
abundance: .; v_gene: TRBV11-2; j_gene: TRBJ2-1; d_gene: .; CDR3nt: TGTGCCAGCAGCTTAGAGCGGGGCAACTACAATGAGCAGTTCTTC; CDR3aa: CASSLERGNYNEQFF
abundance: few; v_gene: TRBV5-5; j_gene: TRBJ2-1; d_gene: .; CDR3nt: TGTGCCAGCAGCCCCCCCCCAAATCTTGAGCAGTTCTTC; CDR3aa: CASSPPPNLEQFF
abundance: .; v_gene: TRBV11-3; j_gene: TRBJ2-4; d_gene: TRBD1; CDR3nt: TGTGCCAGCAGCTCTGGGTCATCTCCAGGACAGGGGAACCAGTACTTC; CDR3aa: CASSSGSSPGQGNQYF
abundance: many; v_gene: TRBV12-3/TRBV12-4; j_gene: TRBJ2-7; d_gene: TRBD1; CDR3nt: TGTGCCAGCAGCCCTCAGGACAGGGCGATCTCCTACGAGCAGTACTTC; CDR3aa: CASSPQDRAISYEQYF
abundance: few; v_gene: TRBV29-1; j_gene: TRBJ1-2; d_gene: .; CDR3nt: TGCAGCGTTGAAGGAGGGGAGCCGGCTAACTATGGCTACACCTTC; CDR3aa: CSVEGGEPANYGYTF
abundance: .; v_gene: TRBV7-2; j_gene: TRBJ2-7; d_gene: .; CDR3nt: TGTGCCAGCAGCATGCCCGCTATAGACGAGCAGTACTTC; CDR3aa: CASSMPAIDEQYF
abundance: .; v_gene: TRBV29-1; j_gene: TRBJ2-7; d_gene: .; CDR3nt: TGCAGCGTTGTAAACAGGTTCAGCTCCTACGAGCAGTACTTC; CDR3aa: CSVVNRFSSYEQYF
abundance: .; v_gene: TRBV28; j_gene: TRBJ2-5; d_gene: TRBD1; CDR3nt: TGTGCCAGCAGGGGTCAAGGGGGCGGAGAGACCCAGTACTTC; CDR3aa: CASRGQGGGETQYF
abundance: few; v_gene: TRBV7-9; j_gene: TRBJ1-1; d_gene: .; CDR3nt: TGTGCCAGCAGCACCGCCGGGGGATATGGTGAAGCTTTCTTT; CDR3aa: CASSTAGGYGEAFF
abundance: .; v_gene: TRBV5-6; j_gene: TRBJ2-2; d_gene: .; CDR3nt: TGTGCCAGCAGCCCCGGGCTCCGTGTGGACACCGGGGAGCTGTTTTTT; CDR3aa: CASSPGLRVDTGELFF
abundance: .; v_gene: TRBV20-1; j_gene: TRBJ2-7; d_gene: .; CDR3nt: TGCAGTGCTAGAGCGGCTTTCAGGGCGACCTACGAGCAGTACTTC; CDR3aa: CSARAAFRATYEQYF
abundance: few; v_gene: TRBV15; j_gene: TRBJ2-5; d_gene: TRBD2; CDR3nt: TGTGCCACCAGCCGGACTAGCGGGAGTCAAGAGACCCAGTACTTC; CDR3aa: CATSRTSGSQETQYF
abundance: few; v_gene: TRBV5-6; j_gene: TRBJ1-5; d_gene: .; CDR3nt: TGTGCCAGCAGCTTGGGGGTAAAGGGGATCAGCCCCCAGCATTTT; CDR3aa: CASSLGVKGISPQHF
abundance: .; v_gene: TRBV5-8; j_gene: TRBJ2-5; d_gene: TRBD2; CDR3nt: TGTGCCAGCAGCTTACCGGGAGGACAAGAGACCCAGTACTTC; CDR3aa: CASSLPGGQETQYF
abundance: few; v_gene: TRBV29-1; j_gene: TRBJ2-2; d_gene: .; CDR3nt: TGCAGCGGGGGGCCGCGAGGAGACACGGGGGAGCTGTTTTTT; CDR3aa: CSGGPRGDTGELFF
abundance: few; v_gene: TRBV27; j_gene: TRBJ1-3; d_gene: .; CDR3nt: TGTGCCAGCAGTACACACGGGAGTGGATCTGGAAACACCATATATTTT; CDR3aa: CASSTHGSGSGNTIYF
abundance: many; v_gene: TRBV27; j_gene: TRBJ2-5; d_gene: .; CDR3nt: TGTGCCAGCAGCCAGGGGGCGGGAGAGGGGTGGGAGACCCAGTACTTC; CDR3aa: CASSQGAGEGWETQYF
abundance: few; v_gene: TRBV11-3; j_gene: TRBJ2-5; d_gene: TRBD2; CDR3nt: TGTGCCAGCAGCGCACTAGCGGGAGGGGGAGAGACCCAGTACTTC; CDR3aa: CASSALAGGGETQYF
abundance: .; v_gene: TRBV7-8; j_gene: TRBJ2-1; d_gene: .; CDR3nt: TGTGCCAGCAGCTTTCGGGCGGCAACCTACAATGAGCAGTTCTTC; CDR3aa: CASSFRAATYNEQFF
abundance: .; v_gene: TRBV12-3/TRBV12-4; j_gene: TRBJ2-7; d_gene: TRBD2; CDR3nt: TGTGCCAGCAGGTTAGCGGGAGTCCCCTACGAGCAGTACTTC; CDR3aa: CASRLAGVPYEQYF
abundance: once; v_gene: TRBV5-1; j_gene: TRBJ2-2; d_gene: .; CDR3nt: TGCGCCAGCAGCCTCACAACAGAGCTGTTTTTT; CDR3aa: CASSLTTELFF
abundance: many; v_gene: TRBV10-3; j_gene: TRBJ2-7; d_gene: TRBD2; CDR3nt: TGTGCCATCAGTGACTCGATCGCGGGAGGGTCCTACGAGCAGTACTTC; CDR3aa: CAISDSIAGGSYEQYF
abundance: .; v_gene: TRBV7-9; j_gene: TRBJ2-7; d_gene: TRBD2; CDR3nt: TGTGCCAGCAGCTTTGGCCCTCTTCTAGCGGGTCCGGGGGAGCAGTACTTC; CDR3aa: CASSFGPLLAGPGEQYF
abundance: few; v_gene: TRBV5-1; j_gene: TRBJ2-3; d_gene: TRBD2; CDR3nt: TGCGCCAGCAGCGTCGGCGGGGGAGATACGCAGTATTTT; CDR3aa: CASSVGGGDTQYF
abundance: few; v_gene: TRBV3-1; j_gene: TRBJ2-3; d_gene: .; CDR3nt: TGTGCCAGCAGCCCTGCCCACACCACAGATACGCAGTATTTT; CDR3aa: CASSPAHTTDTQYF
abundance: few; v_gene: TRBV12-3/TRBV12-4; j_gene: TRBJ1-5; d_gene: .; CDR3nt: TGTGCCAGCACCTCGACCAGGGGAAATCAGCCCCAGCATTTT; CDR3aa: CASTSTRGNQPQHF
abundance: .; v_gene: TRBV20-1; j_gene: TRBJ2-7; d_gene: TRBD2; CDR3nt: TGCAGTGCTAGTGATAGCGGGGGAGTTTACGAGCAGTACTTC; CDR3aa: CSASDSGGVYEQYF
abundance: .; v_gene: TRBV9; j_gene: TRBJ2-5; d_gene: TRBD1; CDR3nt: TGTGCCAGCAGCCGCGAGGGACAGGGACCGGGAGAGACCCAGTACTTC; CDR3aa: CASSREGQGPGETQYF
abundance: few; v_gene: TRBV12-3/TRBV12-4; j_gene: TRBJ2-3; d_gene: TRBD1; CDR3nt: TGTGCCAGCAGTCACGGACAGGGGCGGGATACGCAGTATTTT; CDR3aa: CASSHGQGRDTQYF
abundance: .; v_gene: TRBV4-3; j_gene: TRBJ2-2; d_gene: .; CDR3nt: TGCGCCAGCAGCCAAGATGTGCAGACTAGAGGGCTGTTTTTT; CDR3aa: CASSQDVQTRGLFF
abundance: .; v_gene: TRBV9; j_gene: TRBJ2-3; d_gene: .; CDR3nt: TGTGCCAGCAGCGCCCGATTAGACAGCCACTACACAGATACGCAGTATTTT; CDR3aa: CASSARLDSHYTDTQYF
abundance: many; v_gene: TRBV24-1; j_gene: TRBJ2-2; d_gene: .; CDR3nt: TGTGCCACCAGTGATTTTCTGGGGGGATCGAACACCGGGGAGCTGTTTTTT; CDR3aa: CATSDFLGGSNTGELFF